This TCR beta chain was sequenced during a study of control samples from healthy donors and cancer patients (dated by TCRdb to between 2020 and 2021). Library prep was done by the immunoSEQ multiplex PCR assay. TCRdb limited this immuneACCESS table to in-frame rearrangements with V and J called. A share of clones is missing; checked studies link under half to unresolved V genes, and the rest is unexplained. Within this sample are about 140,000 clones, with roughly 92% of them counted one time only. The ten most abundant clones make up roughly 10% of the sample. Regarding this clone: Its antigen is currently not known. Per-base qualities were not stored, and no clone one base away is much larger.

This receptor was taken from a man aged 25 to 45 in good health. The sequencing sample was made of blood.

This receptor has the CDR3 CASSMGGTGALGKEAFF. The DNA reads as follows: TGTGCCAGCAGCATGGGGGGAACAGGGGCCCTCGGGAAGGAAGCTTTCTTT. The chain is assembled from TRBV5-4 and TRBJ1-1; the junction holds 7 bases that match TRBD1. Inclusive of the bounding cysteine and phenylalanine, the CDR3 is 17 residues long. The entry retains the CDR3 DNA only, 51 bases that are in frame from base 1. Trimming accounts for 4 bases at V and 8 bases at J, while the number of junction bases matched to no gene is 20. The germline V gene (reference sequence) provides CDR1 SGHNT and CDR2 YYREEE.